A selection of T cell receptor beta chains follows, all from one sample in a study of T cell responses to AZD1222 COVID-19 vaccine. Measured with immunoSEQ multiplex PCR; TCRdb has only the in-frame clones, and not every one. The sample records approximately 64,000 clones, over 80% being singletons. The sample was peripheral blood, taken 28 days after the second dose of the MenACWY control vaccine. The receptor source for this set is an adult who received the MenACWY meningococcal vaccine as a control. The CDR3 runs from the conserved cysteine through the conserved F or W. The order of the fields is J gene, V gene, clone size, D gene, CDR3 protein, CDR3 DNA. A D gene is named only where the DNA matches it firmly. The size of a clone is reported for some rows only, either as once, few or many, or as a class for expanded clones.

TRBJ1-2 TRBV9 NA NA CASSLGHAGGYTF TGTGCCAGCAGCCTAGGTCACGCCGGTGGCTACACCTTC
TRBJ1-6 TRBV10-2 NA NA CASRNDRIYSPLHF TGCGCCAGCCGAAACGACAGGATTTATTCACCCCTCCACTTT
TRBJ1-6 TRBV30 NA NA CAWRQGTDNSPLHF TGTGCCTGGAGACAGGGCACCGATAATTCACCCCTCCACTTT
TRBJ2-6 TRBV19 once NA CASSIDEGLGGANVLTF TGTGCCAGTAGTATAGATGAGGGTTTGGGAGGGGCCAACGTCCTGACTTTC
TRBJ1-1 TRBV5-1 NA NA CASSLSGKSNTEAFF TGCGCCAGCAGCTTGTCGGGGAAATCGAACACTGAAGCTTTCTTT
TRBJ1-1 TRBV10-3 NA NA CAIRRDMLGNTEAFF TGTGCCATCAGGAGGGACATGTTGGGGAACACTGAAGCTTTCTTT
TRBJ2-2 TRBV7-9 NA NA CASSPGLKTNTGELFF TGTGCCAGCAGCCCGGGACTTAAGACGAACACCGGGGAGCTGTTTTTT
TRBJ1-3 TRBV6-2/TRBV6-3 NA NA CASSYSPSAGNSGNTIYF TGTGCCAGCAGTTACTCACCGTCGGCCGGAAACTCTGGAAACACCATATATTTT
TRBJ2-7 TRBV4-3 NA TRBD2 CASSHRAGASLEQYF TGCGCCAGCAGCCATCGAGCGGGAGCATCACTTGAGCAGTACTTC
TRBJ1-4 TRBV19 NA TRBD1 CASSGADREDEKLFF TGTGCCAGTAGTGGGGCGGACAGGGAAGACGAAAAACTGTTTTTT
TRBJ2-3 TRBV5-6 once NA CASTTWADTQYF TGTGCCAGCACGACGTGGGCTGATACGCAGTATTTT
TRBJ2-7 TRBV10-3 NA NA CAISAGTDAYEQYF TGTGCCATCAGTGCCGGGACTGATGCCTACGAGCAGTACTTC
TRBJ2-7 TRBV7-9 NA TRBD2 CASSPGVAGGHHEQYF TGTGCCAGCAGCCCCGGGGTAGCGGGAGGGCACCACGAGCAGTACTTC